A single sample is the source of the 5 T cell receptor beta chains below, sequenced in a study of blood T cell repertoires in COVID-19. Only in-frame clones appear in the TCRdb table, and some are missing; sequencing was by immunoSEQ multiplex PCR. The sample contains 220,000 or so clones, roughly 90% of which appear only once. Sequencing used peripheral blood. The receptors here all came from a man aged 55 to 70 with COVID-19, enrolled during active disease.

The chain recombines TRBV5-1 with TRBJ2-2, with 8 bases lining up with TRBD2. Germline V gives CDR1 SGHRS, CDR2 YFSETQ. J lost 6 bases, V lost 3 bases, and 7 bases had no gene match. This CDR3 has 15 amino acids. The CDR3 protein is CASSSGGPYAGELFF. The CDR3 nucleotides read TGCGCCAGCAGCTCGGGGGGGCCGTACGCCGGGGAGCTGTTTTTT.

The gene calls are TRBV9 and TRBJ2-2; possible D gene TRBD2, 5 bases. Germline CDR1 reads SGDLS; CDR2 reads YYNGEE. The CDR3 has 14 amino acids. Trimming removed 5 bases from V and 3 bases from J, with 11 bases in between. The CDR3 protein is CASREALDTGELFF. CDR3 in DNA: TGTGCCAGCAGGGAGGCCTTGGACACCGGGGAGCTGTTTTTT.

A single count supports this clone. The gene calls are TRBV13 and TRBJ2-7, with TRBD2 matching over 10 bases. CDR3 length equals 16 residues. J gave up 0 bases and V 4 bases, and 6 bases lay outside the gene matches. Germline CDR1 and CDR2: PRHDT and FYEKMQ (reference sequence). The CDR3 DNA reads TGTGCCAGCAGCTCTGGGACTAGCGAAAGCTCCTACGAGCAGTACTTC. This gives the protein CASSSGTSESSYEQYF.

J is TRBJ2-2 and V is TRBV6-5; maybe TRBD2 (5 bases). Germline CDR1 reads MNHEY; CDR2 reads SVGAGI. Trimming stripped 4 bases from V and 6 bases from J, with 18 bases between. The CDR3 loop spans 16 amino acids. CDR3 residues: CASSSLDYTLAGELFF. The CDR3 DNA follows: TGTGCCAGCAGTTCCCTCGACTACACCTTAGCCGGGGAGCTGTTTTTT.

This chain's CDR3 is CASNLDRDGTGELFF. The CDR3 DNA reads as TGTGCCAGCAATCTTGACAGGGATGGGACCGGGGAGCTGTTTTTT. The chain carries TRBV7-9 and TRBJ2-2; 7 bases are shared with TRBD1. The germline V gene has CDR1 SEHNR and CDR2 FQNEAQ (reference sequence). With V trimmed by 7 bases and J by 5 bases, 10 bases remained unmatched. The CDR3 has 15 amino acids. The full variable domain, rest sourced from reference TRBV7-9 and TRBJ2-2, is DTGVSQNPRHKITKRGQNVTFRCDPISEHNRLYWYRQTLGQGPEFLTYFQNEAQLEKSRLLSDRFSAERPKGSFSTLEIQRTEQGDSAMYLCASNLDRDGTGELFFGEGSRLTVL.